This passage covers 27 T cell receptor beta chains from one sample sequenced in a study of cytomegalovirus exposure and HLA in healthy donors (dated by TCRdb to about 2017). Receptor amplification or capture employed the immunoSEQ multiplex PCR assay. For the multiplex PCR, a mixture combining 60 forward primers for TCR Vbeta segments and 13 reverse primers for TCR Jbeta segments was used. TCRdb retrieved this table from immuneACCESS and kept in-frame rearrangements only. Not all clones are present; in checked studies, unresolved V genes account for under half, and no reason is known for the remainder. Present in this sample are around 70,000 clones, 62% of which were seen just once. The biggest ten clones account for approximately 2.8% of the sample. What was sequenced was PBMCs. These receptors originate from a man in his thirties or forties in good health and CMV-seronegative.

This sequence joins TRBV10-3 and TRBJ1-5; a possible D gene is TRBD1 (6 bases). V gave up 3 bases and J gave up 1 base, with 7 bases separating them. The CDR3 runs 14 residues. Germline CDR1 reads ENHRY; CDR2 reads SYGVKD. This CDR3 reads CAISDDRSNQPQHF. The DNA of the CDR3 is TGTGCCATCAGTGACGACAGGAGCAATCAGCCCCAGCATTTT.

V usage is TRBV2 and J usage is TRBJ1-2, with D perhaps TRBD1 (6 bases). Per the germline V gene, CDR1 is SNHLY and CDR2 is FYNNEI. Trimming pared 8 bases from V and 4 bases from J, leaving 14 bases between. The CDR3 loop spans 13 amino acids. CDR3 DNA sequence: TGTGCCAGCGCACAGGGAAGCGGCTATGGCTACACCTTC. Its protein product is CASAQGSGYGYTF. The entire variable domain, with the rest obtained from reference TRBV2 and TRBJ1-2, is as follows: EPEVTQTPSHQVTQMGQEVILRCVPISNHLYFYWYRQILGQKVEFLVSFYNNEISEKSEIFDDQFSVERPDGSNFTLKIRSTKLEDSAMYFCASAQGSGYGYTFGSGTRLTVV.

This clone was observed a single time. This rearrangement joins TRBV9 to TRBJ2-5; D not resolved. Trimming pared 3 bases from V and 2 bases from J, leaving 8 bases between. The CDR3 runs 13 residues. The germline CDR1 and CDR2 sequences are SGDLS and YYNGEE. The CDR3 nucleotides are TGTGCCAGCAGCGGAACTTCTCAAGAGACCCAGTACTTC. This gives the protein CASSGTSQETQYF.

This clone showed up just a few times. The chain recombines TRBV7-6 with TRBJ1-1; D ambiguous. The CDR3 extends over 12 amino acids. The V and J ends lost 1 base and 4 bases respectively, with 4 bases between them. The V gene's germline CDR1 is SGHVS and CDR2 FNYEAQ. The CDR3 DNA reads TGTGCCAGCAGCTTAGGCAGCACTGAAGCTTTCTTT. This sequence encodes CASSLGSTEAFF.

This clone was seen a handful of times. V gene TRBV20-1 combines with J gene TRBJ2-3; D unresolved. The CDR3 contains 10 residues. Per the germline V gene, CDR1 is DFQATT and CDR2 is SNEGSKA (reference sequence). Trimming took 5 bases from V and 5 from J, leaving 5 bases between them. The CDR3 region has the DNA TGCAGTGCTGTTAGAGATACGCAGTATTTT. Its protein is CSAVRDTQYF.

The rearrangement uses TRBV4-2 and TRBJ1-2; 7 nucleotides match TRBD1. The trim removed 1 base at V and 1 base at J, leaving 6 bases unmatched. The CDR3 contains 16 residues. Per the germline V gene, CDR1 is LGHNA and CDR2 is YNFKEQ. The CDR3 DNA follows: TGTGCCAGCAGCCAAGGACGACAGGGCCATAACTATGGCTACACCTTC. Its translation is CASSQGRQGHNYGYTF.

This clone was counted a few times. The chain uses TRBV15 and TRBJ1-4; TRBD1 agrees at 7 bases. The CDR3 loop spans 15 amino acids. Germline V CDR1 and CDR2: LNHNV, YYDKDF (reference sequence). Unmatched junction bases numbered 8, after V lost 5 bases and J lost 5 bases. The CDR3 is CATSALGTVNEKLFF. The DNA for the CDR3 is TGTGCCACCAGCGCCCTAGGGACAGTCAATGAAAAACTGTTTTTT.

The chain combines TRBV19 with TRBJ1-6; D gene unclear. The CDR3 extends over 15 amino acids. V lost 3 bases to trimming and J lost 0 bases, with 6 bases between them. Germline V lookup: CDR1 LNHDA, CDR2 SQIVND (reference sequence). CDR3 sequence: CASSIESSYNSPLHF. CDR3 coding DNA: TGTGCCAGTAGTATCGAGAGCTCCTATAATTCACCCCTCCACTTT.

The V and J genes are TRBV30 and TRBJ1-2; tentative D call: TRBD1 (5 bases). The CDR3 totals 13 residues. The germline gives CDR1 GTSNPN, CDR2 SVGIG (reference sequence). V dropped 6 bases and J dropped 5 bases, with 16 bases sitting between them. The CDR3 region has the DNA TGTGCCTGTTCGACAGAGGATCATTATGGCTACACCTTC. Residues: CACSTEDHYGYTF.

This clone was counted a few times. V and J are TRBV6-1 and TRBJ1-5, with unresolved D. With 2 bases removed from V and 9 bases from J, the gap between germline ends came to 8 bases. The CDR3 is 12 amino acids. The germline V gene has CDR1 MNHNS and CDR2 SASEGT. The CDR3 here is CASSELLGPQHF. In DNA, the CDR3 is TGTGCCAGCAGTGAACTCCTCGGGCCCCAGCATTTT.

This clone was seen only once. The CDR3 coding sequence is TGTGCCAGCAGTCAGGGACAGACATTGGCTGGCTACACCTTC. Translation gives CASSQGQTLAGYTF. V gene TRBV2 combines with J gene TRBJ1-2; 7 bases fit TRBD1. Germline V gives CDR1 SNHLY, CDR2 FYNNEI. This CDR3 is built from 14 residues. The junction had 10 bases not matched to a gene; V was cut back by 5 bases and J by 7 bases.

The chain joins TRBV14 to TRBJ1-1; D ambiguous. The CDR3 is 13 residues long. Germline CDR1 reads SGHDN; CDR2 reads FVKESK. The V end was cut by 3 bases, the J end by 4 bases, with 9 bases between. CDR3 region: CASSHGITTEAFF. The CDR3 nucleotides are TGTGCCAGCAGCCACGGGATAACCACTGAAGCTTTCTTT. The whole variable domain, remainder taken from reference TRBV14 and TRBJ1-1, is EAGVTQFPSHSVIEKGQTVTLRCDPISGHDNLYWYRRVMGKEIKFLLHFVKESKQDESGMPNNRFLAERTGGTYSTLKVQPAELEDSGVYFCASSHGITTEAFFGQGTRLTVV.

This clone was detected a few times. The chain couples TRBV4-1 to TRBJ1-2; 10 bases fit TRBD1. The V segment lost 4 bases and the J segment 0 bases; nucleotides outside the gene matches: 2. The CDR3 length is 15 residues. CDR1 and CDR2 from the germline V gene are MGHRA and YSYEKL. For the CDR3, the DNA is TGCGCCAGCAGCCGGGGACAGGGGACTAACTATGGCTACACCTTC. Its protein is CASSRGQGTNYGYTF.

CDR3 DNA: TGTGCCAGCAGTACCGGGGACTATGGCTACACCTTC. Amino acid sequence: CASSTGDYGYTF. V usage is TRBV6-5 and J usage is TRBJ1-2, with unresolved D. The germline CDR1 and CDR2 sequences are MNHEY and SVGAGI. The CDR3 is 12 residues long. Trimming left V 5 bases short and J 3 bases short, with 7 bases between.

The V call is TRBV29-1, the J call TRBJ1-2; D is unclear. Germline CDR1 SQVTM, CDR2 ANQGSEA. V was trimmed by 7 bases and J by 1 base, leaving 10 bases between them. The CDR3 runs 12 residues. The CDR3 DNA reads TGCAGCGAAGGTGGAGATAACTATGGCTACACCTTC. Translating gives CSEGGDNYGYTF.

This rearrangement joins TRBV7-9 to TRBJ2-5; 8 bases fit TRBD1. The CDR3 length is 16 residues. Per germline, CDR1 SEHNR and CDR2 FQNEAQ (reference sequence). The J segment lost 10 bases and the V segment lost 4 bases, leaving 17 bases of the junction unmatched. The CDR3: CASSSQTGTGEYGQYF. Written as DNA, the CDR3 is TGTGCCAGCAGCTCGCAAACCGGGACAGGAGAGTATGGCCAGTACTTC.

J is TRBJ1-1 and V is TRBV5-1; possibly TRBD1 for D (6 bases). V lost 0 bases and J lost 4, with 10 bases in between. CDR3 size: 14 residues. Germline CDR1 reads SGHRS; CDR2 reads YFSETQ. CDR3 residues: CASSLDRASTEAFF. Here the CDR3 DNA reads TGCGCCAGCAGCTTGGACAGGGCGAGCACTGAAGCTTTCTTT.

The rearrangement uses TRBV29-1 and TRBJ1-2; 9 bases fit TRBD1. Losses at the gene ends were 8 bases for V and 6 bases for J; bases not matched to a gene: 4. Germline CDR1 is SQVTM and CDR2 is ANQGSEA. The length of the CDR3 is 11 residues. The CDR3 DNA sequence: TGCAGCTCCGGGACAGGGAATGGCTACACCTTC. Translating it yields CSSGTGNGYTF.

This clone was recorded a few times. The V gene is TRBV4-2, the J gene TRBJ2-4; possible D gene TRBD2, 6 bases. Looked up from germline, CDR1 is LGHNA and CDR2 is YNFKEQ. Trimming left V 8 bases short and J 3 bases short, with 17 bases between. There are 15 residues in the CDR3. In nucleotides, the CDR3 is TGTGCCAGCGGATCAGGGAGGTGGGACAAAAACATTCAGTACTTC. Translated: CASGSGRWDKNIQYF.

The count of this clone is one. J is TRBJ2-5 and V is TRBV5-1; perhaps TRBD2 as D (5 bases). Germline V lookup: CDR1 SGHRS, CDR2 YFSETQ. V was cut by 1 base and J by 2 bases, with 15 bases left in between. The CDR3 is made up of 16 amino acids. CDR3 loop: CASSLLSSRWQETQYF. In nucleotides, the CDR3 is TGCGCCAGCAGCTTGTTGTCTAGCCGGTGGCAAGAGACCCAGTACTTC.

The rearrangement links TRBV6-5 to TRBJ1-3; 11 nucleotides line up with TRBD1. The V gene's germline CDR1 is MNHEY and CDR2 SVGAGI. The length of the CDR3 is 15 residues. The V segment lost 5 bases and the J segment 4 bases; nucleotides outside the gene matches: 4. CDR3 nucleotide sequence: TGTGCCAGCAGTCGGGGGACAGGGGGGGGAAACACCATATATTTT. As protein: CASSRGTGGGNTIYF.

This clone is medium-sized (0.01 to 0.1%). This chain links TRBV2 with TRBJ2-6, with 7 bases matching TRBD1. This CDR3 has 15 amino acids. CDR1 SNHLY and CDR2 FYNNEI come from the germline V gene. V trimming: 5 bases; J trimming: 4 bases; junction bases outside the gene matches: 5. The CDR3: CASSTGVGGANVLTF. CDR3 nucleotide sequence: TGTGCCAGCAGTACAGGGGTGGGCGGGGCCAACGTCCTGACTTTC.

The chain links TRBV7-8 to TRBJ2-5; D might be TRBD2 (6 bases). This CDR3 has 15 residues. CDR1 and CDR2 from the germline V gene are SGHVS and FQNEAQ. Trimming pared 0 bases from V and 5 bases from J, leaving 13 bases between. CDR3 coding DNA: TGTGCCAGCAGCTTAGCGGCGGGGCTCGGGGAGACCCAGTACTTC. Its translation is CASSLAAGLGETQYF.

V and J are TRBV13 and TRBJ2-5; 13 nucleotides match TRBD2. J gave up 7 bases and V 4 bases, and 6 bases lay outside the gene matches. CDR3 length equals 15 residues. Germline CDR1 reads PRHDT; CDR2 reads FYEKMQ (reference sequence). CDR3 residues: CASSSLAGGPRTQYF. DNA for the CDR3: TGTGCCAGCAGCTCACTAGCGGGGGGGCCGCGGACCCAGTACTTC.

The rearrangement links TRBV15 to TRBJ1-3; possible D gene TRBD1, 5 bases. Germline loops: CDR1 LNHNV, CDR2 YYDKDF (reference sequence). CDR3 length: 15 residues. V gave up 0 bases and J gave up 4 bases, with 10 bases separating them. The CDR3, as DNA: TGTGCCACCAGCAGAGAAAGGGGATGGGGAAACACCATATATTTT. Encoded protein: CATSRERGWGNTIYF. Complete variable domain (other parts from reference TRBV15 and TRBJ1-3): DAMVIQNPRYQVTQFGKPVTLSCSQTLNHNVMYWYQQKSSQAPKLLFHYYDKDFNNEADTPDNFQSRRPNTSFCFLDIRSPGLGDTAMYLCATSRERGWGNTIYFGEGSWLTVV.

This clone was picked up a small number of times. V gene TRBV5-1 combines with J gene TRBJ2-3; D unclear. Per germline, CDR1 SGHRS and CDR2 YFSETQ. Trimming cost V 4 bases and J 3 bases, with 9 bases left between them. This CDR3 contains 13 residues. The CDR3 loop reads CASSPERTDTQYF. In nucleotides, the CDR3 is TGCGCCAGCAGCCCCGAGAGAACAGATACGCAGTATTTT.

The chain carries TRBV12-5 and TRBJ2-1, with 7 positions matching TRBD1. In germline, CDR1 is LGHNT, CDR2 FRNRAP. There are 15 residues in the CDR3. V shed 6 bases and J 1 base; nucleotides not matched to a gene: 6. CDR3 region: CASGTQGLSYNEQFF. DNA for the CDR3: TGTGCTAGTGGGACACAGGGGCTATCCTACAATGAGCAGTTCTTC.